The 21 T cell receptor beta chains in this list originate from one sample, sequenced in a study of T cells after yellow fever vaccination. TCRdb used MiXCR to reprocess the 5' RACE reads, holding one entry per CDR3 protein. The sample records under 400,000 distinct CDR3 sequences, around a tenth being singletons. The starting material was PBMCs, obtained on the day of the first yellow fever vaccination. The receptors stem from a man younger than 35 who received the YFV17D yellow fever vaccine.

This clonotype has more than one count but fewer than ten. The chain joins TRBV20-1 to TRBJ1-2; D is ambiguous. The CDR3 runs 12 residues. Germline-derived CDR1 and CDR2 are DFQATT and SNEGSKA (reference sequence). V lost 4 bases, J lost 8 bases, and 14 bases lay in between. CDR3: CSAIYLSGGYTF. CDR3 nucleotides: TGCAGTGCTATTTATTTATCGGGGGGCTACACCTTC.

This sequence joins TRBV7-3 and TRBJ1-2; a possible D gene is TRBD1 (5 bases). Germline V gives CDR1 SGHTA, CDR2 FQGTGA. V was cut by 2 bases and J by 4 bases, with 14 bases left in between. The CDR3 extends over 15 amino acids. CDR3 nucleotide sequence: TGTGCCAGCAGCTTAGTCCGGGAAGGGACCTATGGCTACACCTTC. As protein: CASSLVREGTYGYTF.

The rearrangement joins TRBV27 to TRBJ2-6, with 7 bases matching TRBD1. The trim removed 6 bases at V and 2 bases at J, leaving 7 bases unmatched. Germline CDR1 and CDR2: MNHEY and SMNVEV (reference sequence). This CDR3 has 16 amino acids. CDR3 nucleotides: TGTGCCAGCAGCGACTCCGACAGGGCTGGGGCCAACGTCCTGACTTTC. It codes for CASSDSDRAGANVLTF.

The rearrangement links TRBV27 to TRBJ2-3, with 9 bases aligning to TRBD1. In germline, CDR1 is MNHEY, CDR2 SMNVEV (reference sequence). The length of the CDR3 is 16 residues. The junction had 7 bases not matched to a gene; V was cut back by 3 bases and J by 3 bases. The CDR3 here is CASSLEAGTGTDTQYF. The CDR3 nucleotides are TGTGCCAGCAGTTTGGAAGCGGGGACAGGGACAGATACGCAGTATTTT.

The CDR3 region has the DNA TGTGCCAGCTCACCAGGAACACTACAGCCCCAGCATTTT. It specifies CASSPGTLQPQHF. This chain joins TRBV18 and TRBJ1-5; D gene uncertain. This CDR3 contains 13 residues. Deletions cut 2 bases from V and 7 bases from J, with 9 bases between. Per the germline V gene, CDR1 is KGHSH and CDR2 is LQKENI.

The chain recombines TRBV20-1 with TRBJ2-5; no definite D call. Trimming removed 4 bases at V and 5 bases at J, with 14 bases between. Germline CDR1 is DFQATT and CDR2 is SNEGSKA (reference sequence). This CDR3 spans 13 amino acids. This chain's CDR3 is CSATRLGMETQYF. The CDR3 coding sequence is TGCAGTGCTACCCGGCTGGGAATGGAGACCCAGTACTTC.

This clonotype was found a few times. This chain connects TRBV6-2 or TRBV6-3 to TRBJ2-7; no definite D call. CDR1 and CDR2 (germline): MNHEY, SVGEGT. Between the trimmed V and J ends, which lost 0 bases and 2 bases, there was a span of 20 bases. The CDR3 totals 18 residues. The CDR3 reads CASSYSTTGAKTTYEQYV. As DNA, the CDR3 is TGTGCCAGCAGTTACTCAACCACCGGAGCCAAGACCACCTACGAGCAGTACGTC.

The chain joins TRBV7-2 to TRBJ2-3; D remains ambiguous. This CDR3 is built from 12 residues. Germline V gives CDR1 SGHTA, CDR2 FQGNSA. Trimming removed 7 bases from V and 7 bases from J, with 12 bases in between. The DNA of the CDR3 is TGTGCCAGCAAAGACTTGGGCAATACGCAGTATTTT. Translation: CASKDLGNTQYF.

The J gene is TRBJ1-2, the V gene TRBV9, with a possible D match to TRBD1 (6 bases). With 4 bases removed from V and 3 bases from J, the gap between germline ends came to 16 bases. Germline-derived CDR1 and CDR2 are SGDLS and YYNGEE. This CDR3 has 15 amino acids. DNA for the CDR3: TGTGCCAGCAGCTTAACAGGGTTGCCGGACTATGGCTACACCTTC. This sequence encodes CASSLTGLPDYGYTF.

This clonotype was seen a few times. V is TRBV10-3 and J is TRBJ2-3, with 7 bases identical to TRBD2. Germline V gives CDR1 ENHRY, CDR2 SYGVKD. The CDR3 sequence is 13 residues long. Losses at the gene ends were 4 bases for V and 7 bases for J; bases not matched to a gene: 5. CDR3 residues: CAISVAGDYTQYF. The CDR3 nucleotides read TGTGCCATCAGTGTTGCGGGGGATTATACGCAGTATTTT.

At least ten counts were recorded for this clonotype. The CDR3 here is CASSPPVMVDTQYF. In DNA form, the CDR3 reads TGTGCCAGCAGCCCCCCCGTAATGGTAGATACGCAGTATTTT. The chain couples TRBV9 to TRBJ2-3, with no clear D. The CDR3 is 14 residues long. V was clipped by 4 bases and J by 5 bases, with 14 bases between them. Germline-derived CDR1 and CDR2 are SGDLS and YYNGEE.

The chain's CDR3 is CSVRTGETEAFF. The DNA for the CDR3 is TGCAGCGTAAGGACAGGGGAGACTGAAGCTTTCTTT. V gene TRBV29-1 combines with J gene TRBJ1-1; 9 bases are a match to TRBD1. This CDR3 comprises 12 residues. Trimming took 6 bases from V and 5 from J; bases not matched to a gene: 4. Germline-derived CDR1 and CDR2 are SQVTM and ANQGSEA.

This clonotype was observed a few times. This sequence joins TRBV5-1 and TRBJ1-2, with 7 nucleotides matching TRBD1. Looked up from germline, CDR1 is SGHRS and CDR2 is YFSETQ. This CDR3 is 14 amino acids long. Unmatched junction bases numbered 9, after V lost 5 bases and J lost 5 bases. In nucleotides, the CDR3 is TGCGCCAGCAGGGGAGAGACAGGGTGGTATGGCTACACCTTC. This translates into CASRGETGWYGYTF. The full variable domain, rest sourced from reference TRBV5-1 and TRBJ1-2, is KAGVTQTPRYLIKTRGQQVTLSCSPISGHRSVSWYQQTPGQGLQFLFEYFSETQRNKGNFPGRFSGRQFSNSRSEMNVSTLELGDSALYLCASRGETGWYGYTFGSGTRLTVV.

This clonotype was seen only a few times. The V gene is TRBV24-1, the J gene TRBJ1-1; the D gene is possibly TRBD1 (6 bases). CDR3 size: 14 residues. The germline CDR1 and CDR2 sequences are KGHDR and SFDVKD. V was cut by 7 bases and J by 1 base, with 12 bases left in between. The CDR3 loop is CATSPGGGNTEAFF. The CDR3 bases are TGTGCCACCAGCCCTGGAGGGGGGAACACTGAAGCTTTCTTT.

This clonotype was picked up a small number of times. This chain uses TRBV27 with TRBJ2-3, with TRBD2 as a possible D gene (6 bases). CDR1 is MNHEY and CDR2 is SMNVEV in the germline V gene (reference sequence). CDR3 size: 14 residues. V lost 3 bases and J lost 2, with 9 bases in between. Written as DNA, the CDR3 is TGTGCCAGCAGTTTCGGGGGTACCACAGATACGCAGTATTTT. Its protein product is CASSFGGTTDTQYF.

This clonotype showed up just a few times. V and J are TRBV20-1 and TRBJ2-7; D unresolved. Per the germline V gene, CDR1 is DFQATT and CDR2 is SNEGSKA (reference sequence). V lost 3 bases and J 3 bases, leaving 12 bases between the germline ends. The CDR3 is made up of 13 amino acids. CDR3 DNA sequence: TGCAGTGCTAGGACATATACCAGCTACGAGCAGTACTTC. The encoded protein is CSARTYTSYEQYF.

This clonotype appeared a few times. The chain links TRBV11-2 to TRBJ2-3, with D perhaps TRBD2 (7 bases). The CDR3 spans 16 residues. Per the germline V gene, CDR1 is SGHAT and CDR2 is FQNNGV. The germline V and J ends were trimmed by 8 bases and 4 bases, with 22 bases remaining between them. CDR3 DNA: TGTGCCAGCTGGGGGGCAGGGTCAAGCGGGGCAGATACGCAGTATTTT. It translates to CASWGAGSSGADTQYF.

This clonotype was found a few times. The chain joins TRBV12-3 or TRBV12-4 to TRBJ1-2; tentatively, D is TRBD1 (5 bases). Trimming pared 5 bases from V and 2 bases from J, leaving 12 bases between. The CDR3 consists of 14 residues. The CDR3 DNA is TGTGCCAGCAGTACAGGCTGGGTAAACTATGGCTACACCTTC. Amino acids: CASSTGWVNYGYTF.

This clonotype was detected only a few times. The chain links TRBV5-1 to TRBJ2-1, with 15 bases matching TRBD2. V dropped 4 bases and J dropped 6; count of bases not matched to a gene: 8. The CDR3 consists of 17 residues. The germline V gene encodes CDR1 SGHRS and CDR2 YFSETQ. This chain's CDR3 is CASSKPGLAGGINEQFF. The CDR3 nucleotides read TGCGCCAGCAGCAAACCGGGACTAGCGGGGGGAATCAATGAGCAGTTCTTC.

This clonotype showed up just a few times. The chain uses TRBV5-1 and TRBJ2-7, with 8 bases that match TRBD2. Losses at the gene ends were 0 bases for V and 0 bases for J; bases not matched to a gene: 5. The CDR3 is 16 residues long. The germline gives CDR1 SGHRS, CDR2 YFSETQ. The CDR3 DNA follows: TGCGCCAGCAGCTTGGCTAGCGGGTTCCTCTCCTACGAGCAGTACTTC. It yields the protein CASSLASGFLSYEQYF.

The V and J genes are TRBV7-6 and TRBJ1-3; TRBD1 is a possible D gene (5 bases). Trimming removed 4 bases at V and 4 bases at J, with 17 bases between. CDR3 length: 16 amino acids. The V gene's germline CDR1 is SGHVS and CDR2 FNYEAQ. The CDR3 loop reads CASSSEAGLAGNTIYF. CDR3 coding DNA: TGTGCCAGCAGCTCGGAGGCAGGGCTAGCGGGAAACACCATATATTTT.